This TCR beta chain was profiled in a study of CD8+ T cells in alopecia areata. The study's findings and limits: Lesional scalp displayed greater clonality than normal scalp, most notably in alopecia totalis/universalis.

RNA extraction and reverse transcription yielded cDNA as sequencing template. The data were produced by immunoSEQ multiplex PCR, yet TCRdb's version contains in-frame clones alone and is incomplete. The sample yields 95,000 to 100,000 clones, almost 60% seen once. Described treatment: oral pan-JAK inhibitor, 5-10 mg twice daily. Alopecia areata patients provided lesional scalp punch biopsies and peripheral blood, both collected for the study. The CDR3 loop spans 11 amino acids. Trimming took off 6 bases at V and 11 bases at J, with 14 bases between the two ends. Per germline, CDR1 SGHDT and CDR2 YYEEEE. Turning to this clone: Antigen: not known.

The receptor comes from a human donor with alopecia areata. The V and J genes are TRBV5-6 and TRBJ1-1; D is perhaps TRBD1 (6 bases). Sequencing used CD8+ T cells sorted from blood, obtained at approximately week 61, from a patient treated with tofacitinib. The CDR3 loop reads CASTGGGSAFF. In DNA, the CDR3 is TGTGCCAGCACCGGAGGGGGATCGGCTTTCTTT.